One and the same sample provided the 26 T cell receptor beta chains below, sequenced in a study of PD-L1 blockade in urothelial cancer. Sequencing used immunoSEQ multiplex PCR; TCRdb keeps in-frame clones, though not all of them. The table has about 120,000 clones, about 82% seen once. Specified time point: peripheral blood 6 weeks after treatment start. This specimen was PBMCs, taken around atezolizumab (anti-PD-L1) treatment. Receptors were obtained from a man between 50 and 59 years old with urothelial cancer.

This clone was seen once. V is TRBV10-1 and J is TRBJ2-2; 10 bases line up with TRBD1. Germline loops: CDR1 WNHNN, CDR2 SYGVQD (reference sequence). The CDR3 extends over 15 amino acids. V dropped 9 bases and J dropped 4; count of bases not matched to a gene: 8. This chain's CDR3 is CASRQGAYCTGELFF. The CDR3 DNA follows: TGCGCCAGTCGACAGGGGGCCTATTGCACCGGGGAGCTGTTTTTT.

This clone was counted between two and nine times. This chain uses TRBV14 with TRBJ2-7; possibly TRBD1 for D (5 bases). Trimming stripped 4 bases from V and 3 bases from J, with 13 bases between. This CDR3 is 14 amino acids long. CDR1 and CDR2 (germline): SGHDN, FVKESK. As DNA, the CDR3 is TGTGCCAGCAGCCTTTTTTCAGGGAACTACGAGCAGTACTTC. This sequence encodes CASSLFSGNYEQYF.

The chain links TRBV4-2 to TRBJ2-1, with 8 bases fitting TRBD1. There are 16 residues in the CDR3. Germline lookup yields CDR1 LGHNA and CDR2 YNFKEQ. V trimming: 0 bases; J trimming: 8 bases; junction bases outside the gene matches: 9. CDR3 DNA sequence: TGTGCCAGCAGCCAAGACCAGGGGGCTTTAGGCTATGAGCAGTTCTTC. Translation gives CASSQDQGALGYEQFF.

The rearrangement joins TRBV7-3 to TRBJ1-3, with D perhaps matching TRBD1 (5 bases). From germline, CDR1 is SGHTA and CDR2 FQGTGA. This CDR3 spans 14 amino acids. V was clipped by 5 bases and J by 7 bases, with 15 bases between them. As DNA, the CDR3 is TGTGCCAGCAGCCTAGATGCAGGGATGAACACCATATATTTT. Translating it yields CASSLDAGMNTIYF.

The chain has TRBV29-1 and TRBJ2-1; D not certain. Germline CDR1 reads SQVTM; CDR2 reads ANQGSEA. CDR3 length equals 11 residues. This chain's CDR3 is CRATEYNEQFF. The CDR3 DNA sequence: TGCAGGGCCACAGAGTACAATGAGCAGTTCTTC.

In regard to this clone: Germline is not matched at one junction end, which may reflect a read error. CDR3 nucleotides: TGTGCCGGCAGATCTGGGACAGGGAGACACGAGCAGTACTTC. The encoded protein is CAGRSGTGRHEQYF. V gene TRBV28 combines with J gene TRBJ2-7, with 9 nucleotides matching TRBD1. Germline-derived CDR1 and CDR2 are MDHEN and SYDVKM. This CDR3 region has 14 residues.

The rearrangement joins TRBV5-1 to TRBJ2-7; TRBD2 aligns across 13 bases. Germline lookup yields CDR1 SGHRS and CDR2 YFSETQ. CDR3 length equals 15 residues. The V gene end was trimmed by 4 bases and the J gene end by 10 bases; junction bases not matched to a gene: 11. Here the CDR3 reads CASSLTGTSGNGQYF. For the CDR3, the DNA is TGCGCCAGCAGCCTTACCGGGACTAGCGGGAACGGTCAGTACTTC.

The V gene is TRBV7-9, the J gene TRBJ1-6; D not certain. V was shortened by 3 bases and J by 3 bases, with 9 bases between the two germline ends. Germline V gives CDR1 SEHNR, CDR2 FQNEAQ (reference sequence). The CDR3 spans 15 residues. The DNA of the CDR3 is TGTGCCAGCAGCTTGTCAGGATACTATAATTCACCCCTCCACTTT. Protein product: CASSLSGYYNSPLHF.

CDR3 residues: CASSQWDRGGETQYF. The CDR3 DNA sequence: TGCGCCAGCAGCCAATGGGACAGGGGGGGCGAGACCCAGTACTTC. This chain connects TRBV4-1 to TRBJ2-5, with 11 positions matching TRBD1. J gave up 5 bases and V 2 bases, and 4 bases lay outside the gene matches. Germline assignment: CDR1 MGHRA and CDR2 YSYEKL. CDR3 size: 15 residues.

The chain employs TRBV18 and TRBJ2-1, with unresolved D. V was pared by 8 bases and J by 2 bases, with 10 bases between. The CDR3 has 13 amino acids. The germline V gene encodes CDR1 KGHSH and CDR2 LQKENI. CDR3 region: CASADVTYNEQFF. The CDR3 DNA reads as TGTGCCAGCGCGGATGTAACCTACAATGAGCAGTTCTTC.

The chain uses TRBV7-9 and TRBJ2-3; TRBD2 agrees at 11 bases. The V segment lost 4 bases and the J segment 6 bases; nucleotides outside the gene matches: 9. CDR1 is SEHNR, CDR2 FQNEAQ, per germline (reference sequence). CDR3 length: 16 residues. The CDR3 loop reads CASSSWTSGPRDTQYF. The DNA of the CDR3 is TGTGCCAGCAGCTCATGGACTAGCGGGCCGAGGGATACGCAGTATTTT.

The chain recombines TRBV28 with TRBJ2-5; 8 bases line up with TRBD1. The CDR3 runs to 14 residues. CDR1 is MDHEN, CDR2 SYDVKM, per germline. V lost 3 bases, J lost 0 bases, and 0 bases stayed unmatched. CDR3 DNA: TGTGCCAGCAGTTTGACAGGGGACCAAGAGACCCAGTACTTC. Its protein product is CASSLTGDQETQYF.

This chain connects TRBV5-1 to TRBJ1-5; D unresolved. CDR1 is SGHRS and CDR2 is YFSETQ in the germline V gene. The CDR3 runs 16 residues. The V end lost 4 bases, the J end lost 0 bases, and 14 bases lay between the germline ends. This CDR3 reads CASSPGSADSNQPQHF. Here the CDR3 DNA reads TGCGCCAGCAGCCCTGGGTCAGCGGATAGCAATCAGCCCCAGCATTTT.

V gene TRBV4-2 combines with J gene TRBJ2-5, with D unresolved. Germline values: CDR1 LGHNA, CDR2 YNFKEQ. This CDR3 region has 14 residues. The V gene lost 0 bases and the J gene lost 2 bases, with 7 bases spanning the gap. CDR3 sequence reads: CASSQDILQETQYF. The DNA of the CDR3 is TGTGCCAGCAGCCAAGATATTTTGCAAGAGACCCAGTACTTC.

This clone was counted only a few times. The CDR3 DNA reads as TGTGCCAGCAGCCAAAGCGGTGTCGAGCAGTACTTC. It specifies CASSQSGVEQYF. V and J are TRBV14 and TRBJ2-7; tentatively, D is TRBD2 (5 bases). The CDR3 loop spans 12 amino acids. The germline CDR1 and CDR2 sequences are SGHDN and FVKESK. V lost 2 bases and J 6 bases, leaving 8 bases between the germline ends.

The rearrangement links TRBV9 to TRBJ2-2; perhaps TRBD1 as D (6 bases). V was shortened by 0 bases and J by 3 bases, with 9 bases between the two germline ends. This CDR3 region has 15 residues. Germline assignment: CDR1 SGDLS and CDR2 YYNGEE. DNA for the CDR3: TGTGCCAGCAGCGTAGCACAGGGTGACACCGGGGAGCTGTTTTTT. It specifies CASSVAQGDTGELFF. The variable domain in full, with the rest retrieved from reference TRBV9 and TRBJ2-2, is DSGVTQTPKHLITATGQRVTLRCSPRSGDLSVYWYQQSLDQGLQFLIQYYNGEERAKGNILERFSAQQFPDLHSELNLSSLELGDSALYFCASSVAQGDTGELFFGEGSRLTVL.

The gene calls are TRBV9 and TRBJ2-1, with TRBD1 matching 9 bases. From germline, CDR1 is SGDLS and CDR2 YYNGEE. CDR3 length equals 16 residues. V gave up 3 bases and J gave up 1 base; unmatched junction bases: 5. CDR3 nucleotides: TGTGCCAGCAGCGCAAGAGGGACAGGGTCCTACAATGAGCAGTTCTTC. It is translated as CASSARGTGSYNEQFF.

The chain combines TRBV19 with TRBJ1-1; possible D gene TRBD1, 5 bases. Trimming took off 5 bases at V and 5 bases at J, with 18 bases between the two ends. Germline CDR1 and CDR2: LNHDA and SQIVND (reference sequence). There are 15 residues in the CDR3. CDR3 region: CASSVQGSWKTEAFF. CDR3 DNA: TGTGCCAGTAGTGTCCAGGGCTCTTGGAAAACTGAAGCTTTCTTT.

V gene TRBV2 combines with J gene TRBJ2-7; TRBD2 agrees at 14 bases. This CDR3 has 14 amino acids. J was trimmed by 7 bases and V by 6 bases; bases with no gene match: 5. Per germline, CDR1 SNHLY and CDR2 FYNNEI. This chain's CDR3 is CASRRLAGGREQYF. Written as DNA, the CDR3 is TGTGCCAGCAGACGACTAGCGGGAGGGCGTGAGCAGTACTTC.

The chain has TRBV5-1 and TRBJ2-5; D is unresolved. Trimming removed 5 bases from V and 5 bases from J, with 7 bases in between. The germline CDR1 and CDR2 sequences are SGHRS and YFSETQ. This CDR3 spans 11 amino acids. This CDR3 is CASREAETQYF. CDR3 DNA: TGCGCCAGCAGAGAGGCTGAGACCCAGTACTTC. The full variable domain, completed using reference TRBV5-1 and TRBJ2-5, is KAGVTQTPRYLIKTRGQQVTLSCSPISGHRSVSWYQQTPGQGLQFLFEYFSETQRNKGNFPGRFSGRQFSNSRSEMNVSTLELGDSALYLCASREAETQYFGPGTRLLVL.

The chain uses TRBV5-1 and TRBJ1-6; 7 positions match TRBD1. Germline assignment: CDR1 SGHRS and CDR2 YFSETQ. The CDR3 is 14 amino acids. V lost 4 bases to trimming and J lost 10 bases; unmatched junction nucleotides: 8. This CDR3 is CASSPQDRVSPLHF. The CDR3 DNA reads TGCGCCAGCAGCCCTCAAGACAGGGTCTCACCCCTCCACTTT.

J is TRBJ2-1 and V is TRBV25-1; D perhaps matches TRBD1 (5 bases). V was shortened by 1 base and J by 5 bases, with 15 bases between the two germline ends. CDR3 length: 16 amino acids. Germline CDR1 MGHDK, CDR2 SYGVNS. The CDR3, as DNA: TGTGCCAGCAGTGAATTAGGGGCTAGAATTAACAATGAGCAGTTCTTC. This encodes CASSELGARINNEQFF.

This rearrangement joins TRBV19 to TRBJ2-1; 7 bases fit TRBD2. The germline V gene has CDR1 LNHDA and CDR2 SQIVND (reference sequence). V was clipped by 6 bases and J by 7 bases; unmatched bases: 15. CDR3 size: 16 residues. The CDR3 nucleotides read TGTGCCAGTAGCCTTTCTGGGGGGAGGGAGAGGAATGAGCAGTTCTTC. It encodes CASSLSGGRERNEQFF.

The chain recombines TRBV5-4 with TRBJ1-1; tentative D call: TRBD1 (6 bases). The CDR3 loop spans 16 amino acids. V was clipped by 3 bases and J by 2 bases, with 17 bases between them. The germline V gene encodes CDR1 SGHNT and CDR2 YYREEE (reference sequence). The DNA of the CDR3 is TGTGCCAGCAGCTCCGGGGTGGGACAACTTAACACTGAAGCTTTCTTT. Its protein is CASSSGVGQLNTEAFF.

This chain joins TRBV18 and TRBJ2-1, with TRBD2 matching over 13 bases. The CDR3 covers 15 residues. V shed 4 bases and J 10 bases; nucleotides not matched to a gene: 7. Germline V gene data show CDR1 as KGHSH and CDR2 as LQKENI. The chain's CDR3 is CASSQGTSGATEQFF. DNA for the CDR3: TGTGCCAGCTCACAAGGGACTAGCGGGGCCACCGAGCAGTTCTTC. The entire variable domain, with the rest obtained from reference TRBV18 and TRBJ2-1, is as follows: NAGVMQNPRHLVRRRGQEARLRCSPMKGHSHVYWYRQLPEEGLKFMVYLQKENIIDESGMPKERFSAEFPKEGPSILRIQQVVRGDSAAYFCASSQGTSGATEQFFGPGTRLTVL.

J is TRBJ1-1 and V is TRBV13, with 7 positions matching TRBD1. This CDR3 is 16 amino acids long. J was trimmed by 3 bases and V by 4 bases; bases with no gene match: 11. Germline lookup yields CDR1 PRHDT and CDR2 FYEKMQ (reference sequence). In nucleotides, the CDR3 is TGTGCCAGCAGCTCTGTGACAGGGATGGGGTACACTGAAGCTTTCTTT. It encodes CASSSVTGMGYTEAFF.